The next 16 T cell receptor beta chains were all read from a single sample in a study of shared clonotypes between healthy human individuals. The protocol was immunoSEQ multiplex PCR, while the TCRdb copy is restricted to in-frame clones and leaves out a portion. The table has around 2,000,000 clones, 95% seen once. The source material was naive CD4+ T cells sorted from blood. Subset noted: CD45RA+ positively selected. Receptor source: a man younger than 30 in good health.

This chain uses TRBV28 with TRBJ1-2; no clear D gene. This CDR3 region has 12 residues. Germline V lookup: CDR1 MDHEN, CDR2 SYDVKM. V was shortened by 5 bases and J by 5 bases, with 9 bases between the two germline ends. The DNA of the CDR3 is TGTGCCAGCAGTCCCAGTGATTATGGCTACACCTTC. As protein: CASSPSDYGYTF.

V is TRBV5-4 and J is TRBJ2-7; D remains unclear. The CDR3 contains 16 residues. The germline V gene has CDR1 SGHNT and CDR2 YYREEE (reference sequence). V was trimmed by 0 bases and J by 3 bases, leaving 16 bases between them. CDR3 residues: CASSLGGVGSNYEQYF. The CDR3 region has the DNA TGTGCCAGCAGCTTGGGTGGAGTGGGGTCTAACTACGAGCAGTACTTC. Variable domain in full (rest from reference TRBV5-4 and TRBJ2-7): ETGVTQSPTHLIKTRGQQVTLRCSSQSGHNTVSWYQQALGQGPQFIFQYYREEENGRGNFPPRFSGLQFPNYSSELNVNALELDDSALYLCASSLGGVGSNYEQYFGPGTRLTVT.

This chain joins TRBV7-2 and TRBJ1-1; D ambiguous. V dropped 4 bases and J dropped 0 bases, with 15 bases sitting between them. Germline V lookup: CDR1 SGHTA, CDR2 FQGNSA. The CDR3 is 16 amino acids. CDR3 in amino acids: CASSSRGQLMNTEAFF. The CDR3 nucleotides read TGTGCCAGCAGCTCCAGAGGTCAGCTTATGAACACTGAAGCTTTCTTT.

The rearrangement links TRBV4-3 to TRBJ1-5, with a possible D match to TRBD1 (6 bases). Trimming removed 0 bases at V and 4 bases at J, with 16 bases between. The V gene's germline CDR1 is LGHNA and CDR2 YSLEER. The CDR3 consists of 17 residues. In DNA form, the CDR3 reads TGCGCCAGCAGCCAAGAAGGGCCCCGACAGGTTAATCAGCCCCAGCATTTT. Protein product: CASSQEGPRQVNQPQHF.

The chain is built from TRBV7-9 and TRBJ2-3; no firm D call. This CDR3 is built from 14 residues. Germline CDR1 SEHNR, CDR2 FQNEAQ (reference sequence). V shed 0 bases and J shed 4 bases, with 8 bases lying between them. Here the CDR3 reads CASSLAGFADTQYF. The CDR3 region has the DNA TGTGCCAGCAGCTTAGCGGGGTTCGCAGATACGCAGTATTTT.

Note on this clone: In the same sample, other DNA sequences code for this CDR3. The V call is TRBV2, the J call TRBJ2-3; D gene uncertain. The length of the CDR3 is 12 residues. Trimming cost V 3 bases and J 4 bases, with 5 bases left between them. Per germline, CDR1 SNHLY and CDR2 FYNNEI. CDR3 in amino acids: CASSEAADTQYF. CDR3 bases: TGTGCCAGCAGTGAGGCCGCAGATACGCAGTATTTT.

The chain joins TRBV9 to TRBJ2-7, with a tentative D call TRBD1 (5 bases). V lost 3 bases, J lost 0 bases, and 13 bases lay in between. Germline CDR1 reads SGDLS; CDR2 reads YYNGEE. CDR3 length: 15 residues. CDR3 protein: CASSAQTASSYEQYF. The CDR3 coding sequence is TGTGCCAGCAGCGCCCAGACAGCTTCCTCCTACGAGCAGTACTTC.

The rearrangement uses TRBV5-6 and TRBJ2-7; 9 nucleotides line up with TRBD1. V was clipped by 3 bases and J by 0 bases; unmatched bases: 13. The CDR3 loop spans 18 amino acids. The V gene's germline CDR1 is SGHDT and CDR2 YYEEEE. The CDR3 nucleotides read TGTGCCAGCAGCTCCCCCCGGGACAGGGCCTTGAGCTCCTACGAGCAGTACTTC. Amino acid sequence: CASSSPRDRALSSYEQYF.

This chain uses TRBV7-2 with TRBJ1-6; D is unresolved. Trimming pared 3 bases from V and 5 bases from J, leaving 14 bases between. Germline lookup yields CDR1 SGHTA and CDR2 FQGNSA. The CDR3 spans 16 residues. The CDR3: CASSLALGSNNSPLHF. CDR3 nucleotides: TGTGCCAGCAGCTTGGCCTTGGGGTCAAATAATTCACCCCTCCACTTT.

The chain combines TRBV7-6 with TRBJ2-5, with 9 nucleotides matching TRBD1. The CDR3 length is 17 residues. Looked up from germline, CDR1 is SGHVS and CDR2 is FNYEAQ. After removal of 0 bases from V and 4 bases from J, the junction contained 9 bases not matched to a gene. The CDR3 DNA reads as TGTGCCAGCAGCTTAGCGGTGTCTGGGACAGGGCGAGAGACCCAGTACTTC. Its protein is CASSLAVSGTGRETQYF.

This clone was counted a single time. This chain links TRBV9 with TRBJ2-1; TRBD2 matches at 7 bases. Trimming cost V 0 bases and J 3 bases; bases outside gene matches: 3. CDR1 and CDR2 (germline): SGDLS, YYNGEE. The CDR3 has 15 residues. The CDR3 loop is CASSVASGDYNEQFF. The DNA for the CDR3 is TGTGCCAGCAGCGTAGCTAGCGGAGACTACAATGAGCAGTTCTTC.

The CDR3 protein is CASSFNTGGETQYF. In DNA form, the CDR3 reads TGTGCCAGCAGCTTCAATACAGGGGGGGAGACCCAGTACTTC. The chain links TRBV7-2 to TRBJ2-5, with 8 bases lining up with TRBD1. The V gene end was trimmed by 3 bases and the J gene end by 5 bases; junction bases not matched to a gene: 5. The CDR3 sequence is 14 residues long. Germline CDR1 reads SGHTA; CDR2 reads FQGNSA.

This rearrangement joins TRBV21-1 to TRBJ2-4; the table's TRBD2 call for D was not verified on the DNA. TRBV21-1 is annotated as a pseudogene. The CDR3 consists of 15 residues. For the CDR3, the DNA is TGTGCCAGCATCCCTCGGAGAAGAGATGGGAACATTCAGTACTTC. Translation gives CASIPRRRDGNIQYF.

There are a few counts of this clone. The chain uses TRBV30 and TRBJ1-1; D uncertain. Germline CDR1 and CDR2: GTSNPN and SVGIG (reference sequence). The CDR3 is 12 residues long. V shed 2 bases and J shed 1 base, with 5 bases lying between them. CDR3: CAWSNRNTEAFF. CDR3 DNA: TGTGCCTGGAGTAATAGGAACACTGAAGCTTTCTTT.

This clone was detected only once. The genes are TRBV6-6 and TRBJ1-1; D not certain. The germline gives CDR1 MNHNY, CDR2 SVGAGI (reference sequence). This CDR3 spans 15 amino acids. Trimming removed 2 bases from V and 1 base from J, with 11 bases in between. The CDR3: CASSYDGVENTEAFF. CDR3 nucleotide sequence: TGTGCCAGCAGTTACGATGGAGTAGAGAACACTGAAGCTTTCTTT.

J is TRBJ1-4 and V is TRBV5-1, with D perhaps TRBD1 (6 bases). This CDR3 has 15 amino acids. Germline V CDR1 and CDR2: SGHRS, YFSETQ. V was clipped by 4 bases and J by 0 bases, with 10 bases between them. The CDR3 nucleotides read TGCGCCAGCAGCACCGGACAGTCAACTAATGAAAAACTGTTTTTT. Translating it yields CASSTGQSTNEKLFF.